These T cell receptor beta chains were read from a single sample in a study of shared clonotypes between healthy human individuals. Sequenced by immunoSEQ multiplex PCR; TCRdb stores in-frame clones only, minus some. Of about 820,000 clones in the sample, 80% to 95% were seen once. The specimen was naive CD8+ T cells sorted from blood. All receptors derive from a man younger than 45 in good health. CDR3s leave out the opening cysteine and the closing phenylalanine or tryptophan.

v_call	j_call	cdr3_aa
TRBV6-5	TRBJ1-5	ASSSLGSNQPQH
TRBV5-1	TRBJ1-1	ASSLGRGNAEAF
TRBV15	TRBJ2-1	ATSTTTSAYNEQF
TRBV13	TRBJ1-1	ASSSPDEAF
TRBV11-2	TRBJ2-7	ASSLTEVYEQY
TRBV14	TRBJ2-7	ASSQLAGGTYEQY
TRBV5-8	TRBJ1-1	ASSPGQGTSTTEAF
TRBV27	TRBJ2-7	ASSLVFSSYEQY
TRBV6-6	TRBJ2-1	ASAQLRDPGEQF
TRBV4-3	TRBJ2-7	ASSQDFGTGIRGEQY
TRBV10-1	TRBJ2-5	ASSGGQEGETQY
TRBV5-1	TRBJ1-1	ASSFGTGTEAF
TRBV18	TRBJ1-5	ASSRGTGDQPQH
TRBV4-1	TRBJ1-2	ASSPSDRGNYGYT
TRBV29-1	TRBJ1-1	SVAWGFEDTEAF
TRBV20-1	TRBJ1-1	GGRLNTEAF
TRBV6-5	TRBJ1-5	ASSYLQGVQPQH
TRBV7-9	TRBJ2-1	ASSLPGERNEQF
TRBV15	TRBJ2-5	ATSTFSGETQY
TRBV29-1	TRBJ2-3	SVEDKDSLLTDTQY
TRBV28	TRBJ2-7	ASSGIDYEQY
TRBV6-5	TRBJ2-7	ASTYTGGALEQY
TRBV15	TRBJ2-1	ATSSGLNEQF
TRBV9	TRBJ1-2	ASSDTRVGTGGGPYGYT
TRBV13	TRBJ2-1	ASSLGNEQF